The next 21 T cell receptor beta chains were all read from a single sample in a study of OX40 agonist ivuxolimab in advanced cancers. Profiling relied on immunoSEQ multiplex PCR, and the TCRdb table lists in-frame clones only, not all of them. The table includes approximately 42,000 clones, approximately 88% detected once. The material sequenced was CD4+ or CD8+ T cells sorted from blood, taken in a trial of the OX40 agonist ivuxolimab. Receptors were obtained from an adult with an advanced solid tumor such as melanoma, head and neck, liver or kidney cancer.

J is TRBJ2-1 and V is TRBV7-3; TRBD1 matches 9 bases. The CDR3 is 15 residues long. CDR1 and CDR2 (germline): SGHTA, FQGTGA. J gave up 4 bases and V 1 base, and 2 bases lay outside the gene matches. This chain's CDR3 is CASSLIQGAYNEQFF. DNA for the CDR3: TGTGCCAGCAGCTTAATACAGGGGGCTTACAATGAGCAGTTCTTC.

The chain couples TRBV6-6 to TRBJ1-6; the D is unclear. The CDR3 runs to 16 residues. The V gene's germline CDR1 is MNHNY and CDR2 SVGAGI (reference sequence). V lost 3 bases to trimming and J lost 7 bases, with 16 bases between them. The CDR3 sequence is CASSYKPPGANSPLHF. The CDR3 coding sequence is TGTGCCAGCAGTTATAAACCCCCAGGTGCAAATTCACCCCTCCACTTT.

The V call is TRBV5-1, the J call TRBJ2-7, with TRBD1 matching 8 bases. Germline V gene sequence: CDR1 SGHRS, CDR2 YFSETQ. V lost 3 bases and J lost 5; bases outside the gene matches: 10. The CDR3 has 15 amino acids. DNA of the CDR3: TGCGCCAGCAGCTCACACCTCCAGGGGGCGCACGAGCAGTACGTC. Translation gives CASSSHLQGAHEQYV.

The chain combines TRBV7-9 with TRBJ1-2; D is possibly TRBD1 (6 bases). The CDR3 contains 13 residues. The germline V gene has CDR1 SEHNR and CDR2 FQNEAQ (reference sequence). CDR3 nucleotide sequence: TGTGCTCCCGAGGGGGTTGATAACTATGGCTACACCTTC. Translation gives CAPEGVDNYGYTF.

The sample holds a few counts of this clone. The chain joins TRBV6-5 to TRBJ2-7; D remains ambiguous. Deletions cut 2 bases from V and 2 bases from J, with 1 base between. The germline V gene encodes CDR1 MNHEY and CDR2 SVGAGI. This CDR3 has 11 residues. CDR3 coding DNA: TGTGCCAGCAGTTACGCCTACGAGCAGTACTTC. Its protein is CASSYAYEQYF.

V is TRBV5-6 and J is TRBJ1-1; D not certain. Germline CDR1 and CDR2: SGHDT and YYEEEE. Trimming pared 3 bases from V and 6 bases from J, leaving 9 bases between. The CDR3 runs 12 residues. CDR3 loop: CASSYRTSEAFF. As DNA, the CDR3 is TGTGCCAGCAGCTATAGAACCTCTGAAGCTTTCTTT.

This CDR3 reads CASSVSGGLEKLFF. The CDR3 DNA reads TGTGCCAGCAGCGTTTCAGGGGGGTTGGAAAAACTGTTTTTT. The chain couples TRBV9 to TRBJ1-4; 7 bases map to TRBD1. Trimming took 2 bases from V and 8 from J; bases not matched to a gene: 6. CDR3 length equals 14 residues. Germline CDR1 and CDR2: SGDLS and YYNGEE.

The chain is built from TRBV27 and TRBJ2-1, with no clear D. With 4 bases removed from V and 3 bases from J, the gap between germline ends came to 10 bases. Germline assignment: CDR1 MNHEY and CDR2 SMNVEV (reference sequence). This CDR3 is built from 14 residues. The CDR3 region has the DNA TGTGCCAGCAGTTGGGGTGGAATCTACAATGAGCAGTTCTTC. This codes for CASSWGGIYNEQFF.

This chain links TRBV21-1 with TRBJ2-1; TRBD2, the D gene given by the table, was not confirmed from the DNA. TRBV21-1 is described as a pseudogene. The CDR3 runs to 18 residues. The CDR3 is CASSKKAFGSGVLDEQFF. Here the CDR3 DNA reads TGTGCCAGCAGCAAGAAGGCATTTGGTAGCGGGGTGTTGGATGAGCAGTTCTTC.

The rearrangement links TRBV28 to TRBJ2-7, with TRBD1 as a possible D gene (6 bases). Germline lookup yields CDR1 MDHEN and CDR2 SYDVKM. The CDR3 extends over 14 amino acids. The ends were cut back, 6 bases at V and 4 bases at J, with 16 bases in the middle. The CDR3 DNA is TGTGCCAGCAGCATAACCGGGACACCTTACGAGCAGTACTTC. This encodes CASSITGTPYEQYF.

This chain links TRBV9 with TRBJ1-2; 8 nucleotides align to TRBD1. The length of the CDR3 is 15 residues. J lost 0 bases, V lost 3 bases, and 4 bases had no gene match. Germline-derived CDR1 and CDR2 are SGDLS and YYNGEE. CDR3 residues: CASSGPGGSNYGYTF. In DNA form, the CDR3 reads TGTGCCAGCAGCGGTCCAGGGGGCTCTAACTATGGCTACACCTTC.

The chain carries TRBV5-6 and TRBJ1-5; D might be TRBD1 (5 bases). Germline V lookup: CDR1 SGHDT, CDR2 YYEEEE. This CDR3 has 13 residues. With 4 bases removed from V and 6 bases from J, the gap between germline ends came to 11 bases. This CDR3 is CASSLGTGQPQHF. CDR3 coding DNA: TGTGCCAGCAGCCTAGGGACGGGTCAGCCCCAGCATTTT.

The rearrangement links TRBV9 to TRBJ2-1; D gene uncertain. Germline V gene sequence: CDR1 SGDLS, CDR2 YYNGEE. There are 13 residues in the CDR3. V was clipped by 0 bases and J by 5 bases, with 6 bases between them. Here the CDR3 DNA reads TGTGCCAGCAGCGTAGGGTGGGACAATGAGCAGTTCTTC. This translates into CASSVGWDNEQFF.

The genes are TRBV7-6 and TRBJ1-5; D not certain. Trimming removed 4 bases from V and 0 bases from J, with 4 bases in between. This CDR3 region has 13 residues. Germline CDR1 and CDR2: SGHVS and FNYEAQ. This CDR3 is CASSSNSNQPQHF. CDR3 coding DNA: TGTGCCAGCAGCTCAAATAGCAATCAGCCCCAGCATTTT.

This sequence joins TRBV19 and TRBJ1-1; tentatively, D is TRBD1 (5 bases). The length of the CDR3 is 13 residues. Per the germline V gene, CDR1 is LNHDA and CDR2 is SQIVND (reference sequence). The ends were cut back, 5 bases at V and 4 bases at J, with 11 bases in the middle. CDR3: CASSPGRRTEAFF. CDR3 nucleotide sequence: TGTGCCAGTAGTCCGGGGCGGCGCACTGAAGCTTTCTTT.

The chain links TRBV7-9 to TRBJ1-5; D may be TRBD1 (6 bases). Germline V CDR1 and CDR2: SEHNR, FQNEAQ (reference sequence). The CDR3 consists of 13 residues. Trimming shortened V by 0 bases and J by 8 bases, and 8 bases separated the two germline ends. The chain's CDR3 is CASSLAGGEPQHF. The CDR3 region has the DNA TGTGCCAGCAGCTTAGCAGGGGGGGAGCCCCAGCATTTT.

This chain connects TRBV9 to TRBJ2-3, with D maybe TRBD2 (5 bases). The CDR3 contains 14 residues. Germline V gene data show CDR1 as SGDLS and CDR2 as YYNGEE. Trimming removed 4 bases at V and 7 bases at J, with 16 bases between. The CDR3 is CASSTGLDGHTQYF. As DNA, the CDR3 is TGTGCCAGCAGCACCGGACTTGATGGGCATACGCAGTATTTT.

Concerning this clone itself: The sample holds other DNA sequences that translate to the same CDR3. V gene TRBV5-4 combines with J gene TRBJ2-3; D not certain. The CDR3 contains 12 residues. V was shortened by 0 bases and J by 4 bases, with 3 bases between the two germline ends. Germline V gene sequence: CDR1 SGHNT, CDR2 YYREEE (reference sequence). The CDR3: CASSLEADTQYF. The CDR3 nucleotides read TGTGCCAGCAGCTTGGAAGCAGATACGCAGTATTTT.

J is TRBJ2-7 and V is TRBV4-2; 7 nucleotides line up with TRBD1. Germline assignment: CDR1 LGHNA and CDR2 YNFKEQ. There are 13 residues in the CDR3. V lost 5 bases to trimming and J lost 7 bases; unmatched junction nucleotides: 8. CDR3 loop: CASSSEGAWEQYV. The CDR3 nucleotides are TGTGCCAGCAGCTCCGAGGGGGCGTGGGAGCAGTACGTC.

The chain combines TRBV5-6 with TRBJ2-2; TRBD2 aligns across 9 bases. The V gene end was trimmed by 3 bases and the J gene end by 6 bases; junction bases not matched to a gene: 3. The CDR3 is made up of 14 amino acids. In germline, CDR1 is SGHDT, CDR2 YYEEEE. In DNA form, the CDR3 reads TGTGCCAGCAGCTGGGGACTAGCCCCCGGGGAGCTGTTTTTT. It encodes CASSWGLAPGELFF.

About this clone itself: The sample has other DNA sequences that encode this CDR3 too. The chain combines TRBV19 with TRBJ1-5; 7 bases align to TRBD1. The germline V gene has CDR1 LNHDA and CDR2 SQIVND (reference sequence). The CDR3 is 16 amino acids. Losses at the gene ends were 3 bases for V and 0 bases for J; bases not matched to a gene: 5. The DNA of the CDR3 is TGTGCCAGTAGTATCTGGACAGGAGATAGCAATCAGCCCCAGCATTTT. Amino acid sequence: CASSIWTGDSNQPQHF.